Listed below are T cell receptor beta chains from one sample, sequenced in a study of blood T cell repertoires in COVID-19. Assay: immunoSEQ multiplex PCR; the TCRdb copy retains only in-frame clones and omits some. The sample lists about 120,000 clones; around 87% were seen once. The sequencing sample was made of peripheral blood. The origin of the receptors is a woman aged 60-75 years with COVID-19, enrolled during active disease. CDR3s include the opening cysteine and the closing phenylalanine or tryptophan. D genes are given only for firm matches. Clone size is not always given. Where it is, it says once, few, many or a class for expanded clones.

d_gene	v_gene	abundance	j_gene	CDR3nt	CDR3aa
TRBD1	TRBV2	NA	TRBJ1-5	TGTGCCAGCAGTCCACAGGGGATCAATCAGCCCCAGCATTTT	CASSPQGINQPQHF
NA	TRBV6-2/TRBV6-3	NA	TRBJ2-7	TGTGCCAGCAGTTACCGCGCAGGGTACGATACCTACGAGCAGTACTTC	CASSYRAGYDTYEQYF
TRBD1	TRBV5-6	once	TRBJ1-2	TGTGCCAGCAGCTTGGTTAGGGGACAGGGGATATATGGCTACACCTTC	CASSLVRGQGIYGYTF
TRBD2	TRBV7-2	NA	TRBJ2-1	TGTGCCAGCAGCTTACCGACTAGCGGGGGATACAATGAGCAGTTCTTC	CASSLPTSGGYNEQFF
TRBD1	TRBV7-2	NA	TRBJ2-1	TGTGCCAGCAGCGCAAGGACAGGTGAGAAGCAGTTCTTC	CASSARTGEKQFF
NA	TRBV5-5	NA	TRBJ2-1	TGTGCCAGCAGCTTAACTAGCTCCAATGAGCAGTTCTTC	CASSLTSSNEQFF
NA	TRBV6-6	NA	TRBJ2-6	TGTGCCAGCAGTCTCCGCAGGGTCATTCCTACTGGGGCCAACGTCCTGACTTTC	CASSLRRVIPTGANVLTF
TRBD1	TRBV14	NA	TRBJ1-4	TGTGCCAGCAGCCTTCAACCGGGACAGGGGAATGAAAAACTGTTTTTT	CASSLQPGQGNEKLFF
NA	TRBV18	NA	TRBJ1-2	TGTGCCAGCTCACGGACGAGAGACAGCTCGTATGGCTACACCTTC	CASSRTRDSSYGYTF
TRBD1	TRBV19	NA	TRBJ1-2	TGTGCCAGTAGTACGGACAGGGGAGTCTATGGCTACACCTTC	CASSTDRGVYGYTF
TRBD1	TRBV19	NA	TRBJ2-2	TGTGCCAGTAGTGGAGGCCAGACCGGGACAGAGAACACCGGGGAGCTGTTTTTT	CASSGGQTGTENTGELFF
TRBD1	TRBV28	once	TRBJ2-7	TGTGCCAGCAGGACACAGGGGCCCAACGAGCAGTACTTC	CASRTQGPNEQYF
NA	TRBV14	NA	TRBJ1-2	TGTGCCAGCAGCCAAGATATCAACTATGGCTACACCTTC	CASSQDINYGYTF
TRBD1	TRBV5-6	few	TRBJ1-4	TGTGCCAGCAGCTTCCTTCCAGGGGGTTCTAATGAAAAACTGTTTTTT	CASSFLPGGSNEKLFF
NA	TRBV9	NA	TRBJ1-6	TGTGCCAGCAGCGTTTCGGGGGGACTTTCACCCCTCCACTTT	CASSVSGGLSPLHF
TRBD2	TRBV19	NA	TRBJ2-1	TGTGCCAGTAGTACCTACACTAGCGGGGGATCCTACAATGAGCAGTTCTTC	CASSTYTSGGSYNEQFF
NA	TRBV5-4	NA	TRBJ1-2	TGTGCCAGCAGCTTAGCAGGGGTGGTCTATGGCTACACCTTC	CASSLAGVVYGYTF
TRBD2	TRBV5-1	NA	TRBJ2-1	TGCGCCAGCAGCGCCCCCACTAGCGGGGGTCCCAATGAGCAGTTCTTC	CASSAPTSGGPNEQFF
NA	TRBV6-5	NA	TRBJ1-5	TGTGCCAGCAGTTCCTTCGGACTGATGAGCAATCAGCCCCAGCATTTT	CASSSFGLMSNQPQHF
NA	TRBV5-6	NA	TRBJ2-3	TGTGCCAGCAGCTTGGCCTTGGGGGGGCCCCGGTTCGCGCAGTATTTT	CASSLALGGPRFAQYF
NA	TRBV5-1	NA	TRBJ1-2	TGCGCCAGCAGCTTGGGGTCAGGGGTGAACTATGGCTACACCTTC	CASSLGSGVNYGYTF
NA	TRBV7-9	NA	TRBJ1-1	TGTGCCAGCAGCGAATCCGGGACACAGAACACTGAAGCTTTCTTT	CASSESGTQNTEAFF
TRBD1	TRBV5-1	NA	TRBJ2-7	TGCGCCAGCAGCTTGGAGACAGGGCGTCCCTACGAGCAGTACTTC	CASSLETGRPYEQYF
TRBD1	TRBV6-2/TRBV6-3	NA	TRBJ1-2	TGTGCCAGCAGTTTCGCCTCGACAGGGGCCAACTATGGCTACACCTTC	CASSFASTGANYGYTF
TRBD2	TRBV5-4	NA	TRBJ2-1	TGTGCCAGCAGCTTGTCGAAAAGCGGGGGGGCTATAGAGCAGTTCTTC	CASSLSKSGGAIEQFF
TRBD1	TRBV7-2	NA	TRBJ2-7	TGTGCCAGCAGCTTAGAGGGACAGGGTTTCGGAAGGCACTTC	CASSLEGQGFGRHF
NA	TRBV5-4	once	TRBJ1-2	TGTGCCAGCAGCCCGCCGGGGGGCTATGGCTACACCTTC	CASSPPGGYGYTF
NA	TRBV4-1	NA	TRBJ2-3	TGCGCCAGCAGCCAAGATCCGGGGAGGCTGGCAGATACGCAGTATTTT	CASSQDPGRLADTQYF
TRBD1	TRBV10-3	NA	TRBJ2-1	TGTGCCATCAGTGAGTCATCACAGGGGGCGGGGGATGAGCAGTTCTTC	CAISESSQGAGDEQFF
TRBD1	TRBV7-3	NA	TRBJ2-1	TGTGCCAGCAGCTCCACTGCCGGGACAGGATACAATGAGCAGTTCTTC	CASSSTAGTGYNEQFF
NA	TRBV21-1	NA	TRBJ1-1	TGTGCCAGCAGCAGATGGCGGTTGAACACTGAAGCTTTCTTT	CASSRWRLNTEAFF
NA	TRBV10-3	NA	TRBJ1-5	TGTGCCATCAGTGAGGACGGGACACCTCAGCCCCAGCATTTT	CAISEDGTPQPQHF
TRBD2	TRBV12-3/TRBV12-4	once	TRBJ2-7	TGTGCCAGCAGGGCGGGGGGGCCCGAGCAGTACTTC	CASRAGGPEQYF
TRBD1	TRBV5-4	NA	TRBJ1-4	TGTGCCAGCAGCACAGGGGGCTCAACTTCAACTAATGAAAAACTGTTTTTT	CASSTGGSTSTNEKLFF
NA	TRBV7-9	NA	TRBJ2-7	TGTGCCAGCAGCTTCCCAGGGTTGGCGTACGAGCAGTACTTC	CASSFPGLAYEQYF
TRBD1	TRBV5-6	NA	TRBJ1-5	TGTGCCAGCAGCTTTCGGGCGCAGGGGGATCAGCCCCAGCATTTT	CASSFRAQGDQPQHF
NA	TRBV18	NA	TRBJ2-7	TGTGCCAGCTCACCACCGAAGGGTACCCTGGGACTCTACGAGCAGTACTTC	CASSPPKGTLGLYEQYF
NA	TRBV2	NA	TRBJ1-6	TGTGCCAGCAGAACCGAGGTTGCCGCACCCCTCCACTTT	CASRTEVAAPLHF
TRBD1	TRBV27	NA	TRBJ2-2	TGTGCCAGCAGTCCCTGGACAGGGAACACCGGGGAGCTGTTTTTT	CASSPWTGNTGELFF
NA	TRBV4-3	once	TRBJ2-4	TGCGCCAGCAGCCAAAACTTAAACAGGGAGCGAAACATTCAGTACTTC	CASSQNLNRERNIQYF
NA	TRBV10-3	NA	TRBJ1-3	TGTGCCATCGGTGGGAGCTCTGGAAACACCATATATTTT	CAIGGSSGNTIYF
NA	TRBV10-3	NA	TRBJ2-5	TGTGCCATCAGTGGGGGGGGGCACGAGACCCAGTACTTC	CAISGGGHETQYF
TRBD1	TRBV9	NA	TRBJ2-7	TGTGCCAGCAGCGACGGACAGGGGGCTTATCGGCAGTACTTC	CASSDGQGAYRQYF
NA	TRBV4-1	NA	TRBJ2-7	TGCGCCAGCAGCCAGGCTACGGGTCCCTCCTACGAGCAGTACTTC	CASSQATGPSYEQYF